The present T cell receptor beta chain was sequenced within a study of OX40 agonist ivuxolimab in advanced cancers. Overall study: Ivuxolimab is a fully human IgG2 antibody that activates OX40 (CD134). Two patients with cutaneous melanoma and one with hepatocellular carcinoma, three in total, showed partial responses.

The study, taken as a whole, reports: Relative to CD4+ cells, CD8+ T cells on average had more expanded clones.

On this clone: The antigen is unknown.

The germline gives CDR1 SGHTA, CDR2 FQGNSA. This CDR3 spans 11 amino acids. V was shortened by 5 bases and J by 9 bases, with 8 bases between the two germline ends. Produced via immunoSEQ multiplex PCR; TCRdb's table is partial and in-frame only. Here the sample spans about 40,000 clones, around 86% being singletons. This receptor was obtained from an adult with an advanced solid tumor such as melanoma, head and neck, liver or kidney cancer. The specimen was CD4+ or CD8+ T cells sorted from blood, collected in a trial of the OX40 agonist ivuxolimab. This chain links TRBV7-2 with TRBJ2-1, with D possibly TRBD2 on 5 matching bases. The CDR3 coding sequence is TGTGCCAGCAGCCCCGGGGTTGAGCAGTTCTTC. Translated: CASSPGVEQFF.